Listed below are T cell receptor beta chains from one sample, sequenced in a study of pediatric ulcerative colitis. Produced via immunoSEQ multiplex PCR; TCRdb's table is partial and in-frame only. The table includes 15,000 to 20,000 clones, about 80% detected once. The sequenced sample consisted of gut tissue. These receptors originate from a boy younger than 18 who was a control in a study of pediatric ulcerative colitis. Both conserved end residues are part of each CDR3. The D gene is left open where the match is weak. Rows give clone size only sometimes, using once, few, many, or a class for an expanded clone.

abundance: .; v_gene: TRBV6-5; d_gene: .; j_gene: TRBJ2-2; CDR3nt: TGTGCCAGCAGTTCCAACCCGGTCGGGGAGCTGTTTTTT; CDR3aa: CASSSNPVGELFF
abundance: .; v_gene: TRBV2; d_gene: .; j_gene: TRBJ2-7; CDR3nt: TGTGCCAGCTTTTTCGGGGGAGTTACATACGAGCAGTACTTC; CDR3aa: CASFFGGVTYEQYF
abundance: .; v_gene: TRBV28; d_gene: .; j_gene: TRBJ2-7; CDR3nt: TGTGCCAGCAATTTATGGGGGGAGTCCTACGAGCAGTACTTC; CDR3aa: CASNLWGESYEQYF
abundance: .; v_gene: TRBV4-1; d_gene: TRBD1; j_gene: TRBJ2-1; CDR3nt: TGCGCCAGCAGCCAGCCGCCGGGACAGGGGATCGGCAATGAGCAGTTCTTC; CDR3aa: CASSQPPGQGIGNEQFF
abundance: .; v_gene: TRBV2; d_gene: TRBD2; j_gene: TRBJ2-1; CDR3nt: TGTGCCAGCAGAGAACGGACTAGCGGTTACAATGAGCAGTTCTTC; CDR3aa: CASRERTSGYNEQFF
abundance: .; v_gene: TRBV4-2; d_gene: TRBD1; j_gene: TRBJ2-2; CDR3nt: TGTGCCAGCAGCCAAGGGACAGGAACCGGGGAGCTGTTTTTT; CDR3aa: CASSQGTGTGELFF
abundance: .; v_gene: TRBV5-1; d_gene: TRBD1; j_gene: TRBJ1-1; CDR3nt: TGCGCCAGCAGCGTGACAGGGGCGAACACTGAAGCTTTCTTT; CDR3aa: CASSVTGANTEAFF
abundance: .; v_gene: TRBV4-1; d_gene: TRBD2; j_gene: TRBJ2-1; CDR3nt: TGCGCCAGCAGAATAGCGGGAACCCAGAATGAGCAGTTCTTC; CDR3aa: CASRIAGTQNEQFF
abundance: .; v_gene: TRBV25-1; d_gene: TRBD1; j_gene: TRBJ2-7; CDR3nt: TGTGCCAGCGGTTGGACAGGCGCTAGAGAGCAGTACTTC; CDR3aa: CASGWTGAREQYF
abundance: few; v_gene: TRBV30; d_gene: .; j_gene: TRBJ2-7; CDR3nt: TGTGCCTGGAGTGTCACCAACTACGAGCAGTACTTC; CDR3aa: CAWSVTNYEQYF
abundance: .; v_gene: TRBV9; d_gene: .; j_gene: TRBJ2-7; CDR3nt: TGTGCCAGCAGCCTAAACACCGAACCCCTCTACGAGCAGTACTTC; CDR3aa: CASSLNTEPLYEQYF
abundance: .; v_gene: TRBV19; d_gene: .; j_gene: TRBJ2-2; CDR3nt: TGTGCCAGTAGTATTCACCTCACCGGGGAGCTGTTTTTT; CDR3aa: CASSIHLTGELFF
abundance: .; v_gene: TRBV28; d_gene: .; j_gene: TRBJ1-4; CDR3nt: TGTGCCAGCAGGGAGGGCGGCCTCAATGAAAAACTGTTTTTT; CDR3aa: CASREGGLNEKLFF
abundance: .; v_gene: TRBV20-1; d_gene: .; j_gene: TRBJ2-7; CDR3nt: TGCAGTGCTAGATTCGGGTACGAGCAGTACTTC; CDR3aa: CSARFGYEQYF
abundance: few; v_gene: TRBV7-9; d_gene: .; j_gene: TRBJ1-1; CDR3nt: TGTGCCAGCAGCTTATCCAGGGGAGCGAGCACTGAAGCTTTCTTT; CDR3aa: CASSLSRGASTEAFF
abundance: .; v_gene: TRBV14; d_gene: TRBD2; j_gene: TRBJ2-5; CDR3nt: TGTGCCAGCAGCGCCGCCCGGCTAGCGGGAGGGCAAGAGACCCAGTACTTC; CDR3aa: CASSAARLAGGQETQYF
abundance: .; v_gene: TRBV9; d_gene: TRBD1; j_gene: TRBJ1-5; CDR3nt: TGTGCCAGCAGCGCGACAGGGGAAACCGATCAGCCCCAGCATTTT; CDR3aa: CASSATGETDQPQHF
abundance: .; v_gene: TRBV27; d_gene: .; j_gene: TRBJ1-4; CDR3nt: TGTGCCAGCAGTTTACTAGGCCAGGGATTGAATGAAAAACTGTTTTTT; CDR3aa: CASSLLGQGLNEKLFF
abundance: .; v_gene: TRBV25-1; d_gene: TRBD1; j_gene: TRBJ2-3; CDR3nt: TGTGCCAGCAGTGAGATTAAAACAGGGGGGACAGATACGCAGTATTTT; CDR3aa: CASSEIKTGGTDTQYF
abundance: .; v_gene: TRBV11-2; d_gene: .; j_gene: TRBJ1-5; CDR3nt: TGTGCCAGCAGCTCTCAAATCGATCAGCCCCAGCATTTT; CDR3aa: CASSSQIDQPQHF
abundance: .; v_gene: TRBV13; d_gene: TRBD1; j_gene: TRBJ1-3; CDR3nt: TGTGCCAGCAGCCGTGGGACAGCTAATGAAAACACCATATATTTT; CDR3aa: CASSRGTANENTIYF